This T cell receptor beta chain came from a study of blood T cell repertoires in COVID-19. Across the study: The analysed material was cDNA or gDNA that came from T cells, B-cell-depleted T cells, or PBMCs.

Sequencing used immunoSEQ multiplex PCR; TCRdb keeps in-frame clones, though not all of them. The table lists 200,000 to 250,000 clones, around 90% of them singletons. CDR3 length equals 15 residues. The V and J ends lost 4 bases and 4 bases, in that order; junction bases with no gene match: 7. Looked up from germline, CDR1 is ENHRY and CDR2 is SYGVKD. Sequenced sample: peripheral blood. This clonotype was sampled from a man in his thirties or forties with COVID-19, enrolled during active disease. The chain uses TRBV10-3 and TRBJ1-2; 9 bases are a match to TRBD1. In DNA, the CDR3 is TGTGCCATCAGTGTCGGGGACAGGGCGCTCTATGGCTACACCTTC. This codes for CAISVGDRALYGYTF.